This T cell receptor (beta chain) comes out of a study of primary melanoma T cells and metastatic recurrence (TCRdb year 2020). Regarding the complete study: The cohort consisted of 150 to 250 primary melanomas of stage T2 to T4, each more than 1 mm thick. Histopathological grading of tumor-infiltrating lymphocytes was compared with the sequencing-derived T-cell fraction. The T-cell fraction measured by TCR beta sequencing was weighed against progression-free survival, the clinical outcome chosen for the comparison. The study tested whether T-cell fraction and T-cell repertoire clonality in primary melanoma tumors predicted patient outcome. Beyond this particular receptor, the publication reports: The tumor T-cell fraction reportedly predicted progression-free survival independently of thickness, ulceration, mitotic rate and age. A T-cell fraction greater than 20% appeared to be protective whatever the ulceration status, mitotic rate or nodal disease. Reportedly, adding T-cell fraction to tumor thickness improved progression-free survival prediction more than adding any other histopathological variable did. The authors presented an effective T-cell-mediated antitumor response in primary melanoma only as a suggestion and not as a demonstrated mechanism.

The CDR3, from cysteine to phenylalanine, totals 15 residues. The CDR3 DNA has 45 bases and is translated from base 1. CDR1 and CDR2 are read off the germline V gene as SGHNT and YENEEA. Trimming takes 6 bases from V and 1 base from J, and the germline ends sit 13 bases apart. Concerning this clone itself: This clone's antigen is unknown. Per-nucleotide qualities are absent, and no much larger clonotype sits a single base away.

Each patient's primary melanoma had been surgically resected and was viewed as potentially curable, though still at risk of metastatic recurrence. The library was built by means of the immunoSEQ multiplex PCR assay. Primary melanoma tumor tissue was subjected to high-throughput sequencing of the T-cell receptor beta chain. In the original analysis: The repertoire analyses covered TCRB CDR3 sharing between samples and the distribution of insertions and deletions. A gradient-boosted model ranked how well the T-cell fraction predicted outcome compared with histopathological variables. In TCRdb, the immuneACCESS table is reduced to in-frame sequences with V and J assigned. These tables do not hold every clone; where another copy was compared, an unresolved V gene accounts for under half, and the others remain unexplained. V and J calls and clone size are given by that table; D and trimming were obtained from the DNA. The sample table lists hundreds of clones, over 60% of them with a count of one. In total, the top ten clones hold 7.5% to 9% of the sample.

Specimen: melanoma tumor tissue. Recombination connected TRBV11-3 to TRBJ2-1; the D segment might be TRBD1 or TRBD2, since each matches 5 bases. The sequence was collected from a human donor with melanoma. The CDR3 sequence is CASSRGRDSYNEQFF. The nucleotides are TGTGCCAGCAGTCGGGGCAGGGATTCCTACAATGAGCAGTTCTTC.